This entry lists 29 T cell receptor beta chains sequenced from one sample in a study of read filtering for tumor transcriptome and immune sequencing (dated by TCRdb to 2020 to 2022). The sample was run on an Illumina HiSeq 4000. TCR libraries were built from approximately 400 ng RNA with the Immunoverse kit, using molecular barcoded adaptors covering alpha/delta and beta/gamma chains. TCRdb reprocessed the public reads (quality trimming at Q25 with fastp, clone calling with MiXCR) and kept in-frame beta chains. When rows share a CDR3 protein, they turn into one entry using the most common DNA and genes. The sample has approximately 23,000 distinct CDR3 sequences on record, 20% of them singletons. The ten largest clones add up to about 17% of the sample. Sample: a population of CD138-negative cells sorted from bone marrow. This specimen's cell subset or site label, per the study, means: bone marrow mononuclear cells depleted of CD138+ plasma/myeloma cells by negative magnetic selection. These receptors were obtained from a donor aged 40 or over with multiple myeloma.

This clonotype was found many times. V is TRBV6-1 and J is TRBJ1-1; D remains unclear. The germline gives CDR1 MNHNS, CDR2 SASEGT. The CDR3 contains 14 residues. The V end was cut by 6 bases, the J end by 0 bases, with 11 bases between. The CDR3 region has the DNA TGTGCCAGCAGCATGACTACTATGAACACTGAAGCTTTCTTT. Its translation: CASSMTTMNTEAFF.

The table lists this clonotype with many counts. V usage is TRBV2 and J usage is TRBJ2-3; 7 nucleotides match TRBD1. This CDR3 is built from 14 residues. The V gene end was trimmed by 11 bases and the J gene end by 2 bases; junction bases not matched to a gene: 10. Germline values: CDR1 SNHLY, CDR2 FYNNEI. The CDR3 protein is CAGGQRPSTDTQYF. The CDR3 nucleotides read TGTGCCGGGGGACAGAGACCTTCCACAGATACGCAGTATTTT.

This clonotype was picked up a small number of times. The V and J genes are TRBV7-9 and TRBJ2-7; D is uncertain. The CDR3 is 11 amino acids. Germline V gene data show CDR1 as SEHNR and CDR2 as FQNEAQ (reference sequence). V lost 3 bases to trimming and J lost 6 bases, with 6 bases between them. CDR3 DNA sequence: TGTGCCAGCAGCTTGCAGTTCGAGCAGTACTTC. Its protein product is CASSLQFEQYF. Based on the CDR3 plus reference TRBV7-9 and TRBJ2-7, the full variable domain is DTGVSQNPRHKITKRGQNVTFRCDPISEHNRLYWYRQTLGQGPEFLTYFQNEAQLEKSRLLSDRFSAERPKGSFSTLEIQRTEQGDSAMYLCASSLQFEQYFGPGTRLTVT.

Concerning this clonotype itself: The junction does not match germline at one end; this may be a read error. The gene calls are TRBV29-1 and TRBJ2-1, with 8 positions matching TRBD1. The CDR3 runs 14 residues. The germline CDR1 and CDR2 sequences are SQVTM and ANQGSEA. The CDR3 bases are TGCAGCGTTGAAAGACAGGGGTCCTACAACGAGCGGTTCTTC. Protein product: CSVERQGSYNERFF.

This clonotype has a count of ten or more. This rearrangement joins TRBV18 to TRBJ2-1; D gene uncertain. The CDR3 spans 16 residues. Looked up from germline, CDR1 is KGHSH and CDR2 is LQKENI. V was cut by 1 base and J by 4 bases, with 14 bases left in between. The CDR3: CASSPLAGSSYNEQFF. DNA for the CDR3: TGTGCCAGCTCACCACTGGCAGGATCCAGTTACAATGAGCAGTTCTTC.

This clonotype was found many times. The chain joins TRBV11-2 to TRBJ2-1; 7 bases map to TRBD2. The CDR3 has 16 residues. From germline, CDR1 is SGHAT and CDR2 FQNNGV. The V and J ends lost 5 bases and 4 bases, in that order; junction bases with no gene match: 11. The chain's CDR3 is CASSPRGAGDYNEQFF. The CDR3 DNA follows: TGTGCCAGCAGCCCAAGAGGGGCGGGGGATTACAATGAGCAGTTCTTC.

Ten or more counts support this clonotype. CDR3 sequence (DNA): TGCAGCGTCGCAACCTCCGAGGGGAACACTGAAGCTTTCTTT. Translated: CSVATSEGNTEAFF. The chain employs TRBV29-1 and TRBJ1-1; D uncertain. This CDR3 has 14 amino acids. V gave up 6 bases and J gave up 1 base, with 15 bases separating them. CDR1 and CDR2 (germline): SQVTM, ANQGSEA.

With respect to this clonotype: The junction shows a germline mismatch at one end, possibly a read error. The gene calls are TRBV29-1 and TRBJ2-3; 7 nucleotides match TRBD1. CDR1 is SQVTM and CDR2 is ANQGSEA in the germline V gene. The CDR3 length is 13 residues. The CDR3 is CSVGQGGTDTRYF. For the CDR3, the DNA is TGCAGCGTTGGACAGGGTGGCACAGACACGCGGTATTTT.

This clonotype has a count of ten or more. The V and J genes are TRBV5-4 and TRBJ2-1; D is ambiguous. Trimming took 4 bases from V and 6 from J, leaving 17 bases between them. The CDR3 covers 15 residues. From germline, CDR1 is SGHNT and CDR2 YYREEE (reference sequence). The CDR3 coding sequence is TGTGCCAGCAGCCAACCTAGAACCGCTCGCAATGAGCAGTTCTTC. Encoded protein: CASSQPRTARNEQFF.

This clonotype was counted at least ten times. This rearrangement joins TRBV20-1 to TRBJ2-5; 11 nucleotides match TRBD2. V was pared by 1 base and J by 3 bases, with 4 bases of the junction left unmatched. Germline V gene sequence: CDR1 DFQATT, CDR2 SNEGSKA (reference sequence). The CDR3 extends over 15 amino acids. This CDR3 is CSARVIAGGEETQYF. CDR3 coding DNA: TGCAGTGCTAGAGTAATAGCGGGAGGGGAAGAGACCCAGTACTTC.

This clonotype came up many times. Germline is not matched at one junction end, which may reflect a read error. V and J are TRBV25-1 and TRBJ2-7; 11 bases agree with TRBD1. The CDR3 loop spans 15 amino acids. CDR1 and CDR2 (germline): MGHDK, SYGVNS. CDR3 sequence reads: CASTRTGGASNEQYF. The CDR3 DNA follows: TGTGCCAGCACCAGGACAGGGGGCGCCTCCAACGAGCAGTACTTC.

This clonotype was observed at least ten times. The chain is built from TRBV10-3 and TRBJ2-1; 11 nucleotides agree with TRBD2. CDR1 is ENHRY and CDR2 is SYGVKD in the germline V gene. The V segment lost 4 bases and the J segment 3 bases; nucleotides outside the gene matches: 11. This CDR3 spans 18 amino acids. CDR3 residues: CAISGLAGSGFYYNEQFF. The CDR3 DNA is TGTGCCATCAGTGGACTAGCGGGAAGCGGGTTCTACTACAATGAGCAGTTCTTC.

DNA for the CDR3: TGTGCCAGCAGTAAGGGATCGTACAATGAGCAGTTCTTC. Residues: CASSKGSYNEQFF. The chain joins TRBV6-5 to TRBJ2-1, with D unclear. The germline CDR1 and CDR2 sequences are MNHEY and SVGAGI. CDR3 length equals 13 residues. Between the trimmed V and J ends, which lost 5 bases and 4 bases, there was a span of 9 bases.

This clonotype was counted many times. This chain links TRBV3-1 with TRBJ2-1; D ambiguous. CDR1 and CDR2 from the germline V gene are LGHDT and YNNKEL (reference sequence). The ends were cut back, 0 bases at V and 3 bases at J, with 9 bases in the middle. The CDR3 spans 15 residues. CDR3 sequence: CASSQEVSSYNEQFF. Here the CDR3 DNA reads TGTGCCAGCAGCCAAGAGGTCTCTAGCTACAATGAGCAGTTCTTC.

This clonotype was counted ten times or more. The V gene is TRBV28, the J gene TRBJ1-6; 8 bases fit TRBD1. The CDR3 has 14 amino acids. V trimming: 2 bases; J trimming: 6 bases; junction bases outside the gene matches: 0. Germline values: CDR1 MDHEN, CDR2 SYDVKM. CDR3 nucleotide sequence: TGTGCCAGCAGTTTAGGACAGGGTAATTCACCCCTCCACTTT. Protein product: CASSLGQGNSPLHF.

This clonotype was found many times. V gene TRBV2 combines with J gene TRBJ2-2; D gene unclear. This CDR3 region has 14 residues. Between the trimmed V and J ends, which lost 5 bases and 8 bases, there was a span of 15 bases. Germline V gene data show CDR1 as SNHLY and CDR2 as FYNNEI. This CDR3 is CASSSRTGTGELFF. The CDR3 coding sequence is TGTGCCAGCAGTTCTCGGACGGGTACGGGGGAGCTGTTTTTT.

To note about this clonotype: One end of the junction does not line up with germline, which may come from a read error. This chain joins TRBV29-1 and TRBJ2-7; a possible D gene is TRBD2 (6 bases). CDR3 length: 13 residues. Germline V lookup: CDR1 SQVTM, CDR2 ANQGSEA. In DNA form, the CDR3 reads TGCAGCGTCTTCTCCGGGGGATTCGGCGAGCAGTGCTTC. Amino acid sequence: CSVFSGGFGEQCF.

This clonotype was seen more than once but under ten times. The CDR3 here is CSVIAGGPGEQYF. As DNA, the CDR3 is TGCAGCGTTATAGCGGGAGGACCGGGAGAGCAGTACTTC. The V and J genes are TRBV29-1 and TRBJ2-7; 10 positions match TRBD2. This CDR3 has 13 residues. With 5 bases clipped from V and 7 bases from J, the junction kept 8 bases outside the gene matches. Germline V gene lookup returns CDR1 SQVTM and CDR2 ANQGSEA.

This clonotype was found a few times. The rearrangement links TRBV29-1 to TRBJ1-1; TRBD1 might be the D (5 bases). The CDR3 has 13 residues. The germline V gene has CDR1 SQVTM and CDR2 ANQGSEA. V was trimmed by 7 bases and J by 1 base, leaving 13 bases between them. Written as DNA, the CDR3 is TGCAGCGCATCCAGGCAGGGGAACACTGAAGCTTTCTTT. Amino acid sequence: CSASRQGNTEAFF.

This clonotype was found many times. The chain has TRBV11-2 and TRBJ2-1; TRBD2 aligns across 7 bases. The CDR3 spans 14 residues. Germline CDR1 is SGHAT and CDR2 is FQNNGV. The trim removed 9 bases at V and 1 base at J, leaving 6 bases unmatched. This CDR3 is CASRERGSYNEQFF. The CDR3 nucleotides read TGTGCCAGTCGGGAGCGGGGTTCCTACAATGAGCAGTTCTTC.

This rearrangement joins TRBV7-8 to TRBJ1-4; weak D call: TRBD1 (6 bases). This CDR3 contains 15 residues. With 3 bases removed from V and 14 bases from J, the gap between germline ends came to 22 bases. Germline CDR1 is SGHVS and CDR2 is FQNEAQ. The CDR3 sequence: CASSLWARGHGNLFF. The CDR3 DNA is TGTGCCAGCAGCTTGTGGGCCAGGGGACATGGAAACCTGTTTTTT.

This clonotype was detected ten times or more. The chain links TRBV20-1 to TRBJ2-1; 15 bases line up with TRBD2. Losses at the gene ends were 3 bases for V and 8 bases for J; bases not matched to a gene: 2. The CDR3 contains 14 residues. Looked up from germline, CDR1 is DFQATT and CDR2 is SNEGSKA (reference sequence). The DNA of the CDR3 is TGCAGTGCTAGGCGGACTAGCGGGAGGGATGAGCAGTTCTTC. This codes for CSARRTSGRDEQFF.

The table lists this clonotype with many counts. The V gene is TRBV2, the J gene TRBJ2-1; 14 bases are shared with TRBD2. The CDR3 runs 16 residues. Per germline, CDR1 SNHLY and CDR2 FYNNEI. Trimming took 8 bases from V and 9 from J; bases not matched to a gene: 12. As DNA, the CDR3 is TGTGCCAGCTCAACTAACCCGGGACTAGCGGGAGTTGAGCAGTTCTTC. As protein: CASSTNPGLAGVEQFF.

As concerns this clonotype: This likely reflects a read error, since a far larger clone is one base away. V usage is TRBV11-2 and J usage is TRBJ2-1, with D maybe TRBD2 (6 bases). With 1 base removed from V and 8 bases from J, the gap between germline ends came to 15 bases. This CDR3 is 15 amino acids long. Germline loops: CDR1 SGHAT, CDR2 FQNNGV. DNA for the CDR3: TGTGCCAGCAGCTTAGGGTGGGAGGAGTGGCATGAGCAGTTCTTC. It specifies CASSLGWEEWHEQFF.

The chain employs TRBV5-1 and TRBJ2-5; 11 bases line up with TRBD2. Germline assignment: CDR1 SGHRS and CDR2 YFSETQ. This CDR3 comprises 15 residues. Losses at the gene ends were 3 bases for V and 4 bases for J; bases not matched to a gene: 5. This CDR3 reads CASSYSGRAGETQYF. CDR3 sequence (DNA): TGCGCCAGCAGCTATAGCGGGAGGGCCGGAGAGACCCAGTACTTC.

This clonotype was observed at least ten times. The V call is TRBV20-1, the J call TRBJ2-5; 10 positions agree with TRBD2. The germline V gene encodes CDR1 DFQATT and CDR2 SNEGSKA (reference sequence). This CDR3 spans 13 amino acids. J gave up 4 bases and V 5 bases, and 4 bases lay outside the gene matches. In DNA form, the CDR3 reads TGCAGTGCTCCTAGCGGGAGCGGAGAGACCCAGTACTTC. It is translated as CSAPSGSGETQYF.

This clonotype was counted many times. The CDR3 sequence is CASSPEGSGRGIQYF. DNA of the CDR3: TGTGCCAGCAGCCCCGAAGGGAGCGGGAGAGGCATTCAGTACTTC. This chain uses TRBV5-6 with TRBJ2-4; 8 bases line up with TRBD2. This CDR3 is built from 15 residues. After removal of 4 bases from V and 9 bases from J, the junction contained 12 bases not matched to a gene. CDR1 and CDR2 from the germline V gene are SGHDT and YYEEEE.

The chain joins TRBV24-1 to TRBJ2-1, with 11 bases that match TRBD2. Germline V gene data show CDR1 as KGHDR and CDR2 as SFDVKD. This CDR3 has 16 residues. Unmatched junction bases numbered 7, after V lost 4 bases and J lost 6 bases. The chain's CDR3 is CATSDALAGVVNEQFF. CDR3 nucleotides: TGTGCCACCAGTGACGCACTAGCGGGAGTCGTCAATGAGCAGTTCTTC.

This clonotype was recorded once. Relative to the germline gene, one junction end is altered; a read error may explain this. The chain has TRBV19 and TRBJ2-2; 14 nucleotides line up with TRBD2. The CDR3 sequence is 21 residues long. CDR1 LNHDA and CDR2 SQIVND come from the germline V gene (reference sequence). CDR3 DNA: TGTACCAGTAGTATAGATCGGGCGGGGACTAGCGGGAGTGCGAACACCGGGGAGCTGTCTTTT. This codes for CTSSIDRAGTSGSANTGELSF.